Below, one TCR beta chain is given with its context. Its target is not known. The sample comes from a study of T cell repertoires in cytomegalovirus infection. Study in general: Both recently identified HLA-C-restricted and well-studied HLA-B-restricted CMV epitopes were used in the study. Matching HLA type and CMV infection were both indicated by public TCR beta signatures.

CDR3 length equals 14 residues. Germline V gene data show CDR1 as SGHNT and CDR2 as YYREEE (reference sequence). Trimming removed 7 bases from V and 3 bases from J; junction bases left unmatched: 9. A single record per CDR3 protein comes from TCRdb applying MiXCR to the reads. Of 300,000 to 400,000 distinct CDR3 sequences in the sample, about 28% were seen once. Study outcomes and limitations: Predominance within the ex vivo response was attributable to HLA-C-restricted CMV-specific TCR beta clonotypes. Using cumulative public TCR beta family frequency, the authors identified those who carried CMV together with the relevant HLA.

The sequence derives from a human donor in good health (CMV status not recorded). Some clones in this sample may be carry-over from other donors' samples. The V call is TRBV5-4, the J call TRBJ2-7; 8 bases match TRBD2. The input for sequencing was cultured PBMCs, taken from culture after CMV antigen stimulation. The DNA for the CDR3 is TGTGCCAGCCATCGTAGCGGGGAGGACTACGAGCAGTACTTC. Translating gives CASHRSGEDYEQYF.